This T cell receptor (beta chain) was identified during a study of blood T cells in healthy people across ages. Together with a sample-barcoded 5' primer, a J-beta primer mix was included in a second PCR lasting about 7 to 11 cycles. TCRdb recomputed calls from the 5' RACE reads with MiXCR, one row per CDR3 protein. The repertoire holds 630,000 or so distinct CDR3 sequences, with about 30% as singletons. This clonotype has a handful of counts. The antigen is undetermined. This CDR3 is built from 13 residues. CDR1 and CDR2 from the germline V gene are DFQATT and SNEGSKA (reference sequence). Losses at the gene ends were 5 bases for V and 6 bases for J; bases not matched to a gene: 3. Broader study findings: Per million T cells, the diversity of TCR beta decreased roughly linearly as age advanced. Underestimates were what the diversity estimates from one million T cells were considered to be. Compared with aged donors, long-lived donors showed fewer expanded clones, suggesting selection.

A minimum of 6 micrograms of total RNA was extracted per sample. Sequencing input: blood. The J gene is TRBJ2-3, the V gene TRBV20-1; 12 bases match TRBD1. The sequence came from a woman aged 80 or older in good health. Here the CDR3 reads CSAPGQGADTQYF. The CDR3 DNA is TGCAGTGCTCCGGGACAGGGGGCCGATACGCAGTATTTT.